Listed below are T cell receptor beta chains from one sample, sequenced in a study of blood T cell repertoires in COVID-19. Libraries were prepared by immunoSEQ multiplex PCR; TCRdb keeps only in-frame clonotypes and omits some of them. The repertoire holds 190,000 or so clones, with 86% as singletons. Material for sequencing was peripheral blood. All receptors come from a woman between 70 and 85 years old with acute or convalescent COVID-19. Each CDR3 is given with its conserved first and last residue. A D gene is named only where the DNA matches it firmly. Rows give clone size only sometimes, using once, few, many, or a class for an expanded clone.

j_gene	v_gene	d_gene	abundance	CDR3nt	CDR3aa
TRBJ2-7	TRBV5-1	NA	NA	TGCGCCAGCAGCGCCAGACCCGGCGGTGAGCAGTACTTC	CASSARPGGEQYF
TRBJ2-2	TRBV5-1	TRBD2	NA	TGCGCCAGCAGCCCGCTAGCGGGAGCGGCCGGGGAGCTGTTTTTT	CASSPLAGAAGELFF
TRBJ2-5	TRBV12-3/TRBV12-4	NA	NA	TGTGCCAGCAGTCCAGGAGAGACCCAGTACTTC	CASSPGETQYF
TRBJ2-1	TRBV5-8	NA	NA	TGTGCCAGCAGCTTTGGTGGGGCAACTTACCCCAATGAGCAGTTCTTC	CASSFGGATYPNEQFF
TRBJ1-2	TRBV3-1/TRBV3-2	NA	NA	TGTGCCAGCAGCCCTAGTAGGGGTGTAATCGGCTACACCTTC	CASSPSRGVIGYTF
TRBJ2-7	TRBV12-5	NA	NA	TGTGCTAGTGGTTTGGTCCCTCTCCACGAGCAGTACTTC	CASGLVPLHEQYF
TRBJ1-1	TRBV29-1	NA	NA	TGCAGCGCCAGGGGACGGATGAACACTGAAGCTTTCTTT	CSARGRMNTEAFF
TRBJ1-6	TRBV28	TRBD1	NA	TGTGCCAGCAAATCGACAGGGACGGGTCGTTGGTCACCCCTCCACTTT	CASKSTGTGRWSPLHF
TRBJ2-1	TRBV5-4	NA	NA	TGTGCCAGCAGCTTGGCCGGGGCCTACAATGAGCAGTTCTTC	CASSLAGAYNEQFF
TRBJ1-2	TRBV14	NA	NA	TGTGCCAGCAGCCCCATGAGGCAGGGCAACTATGGCTACACCTTC	CASSPMRQGNYGYTF
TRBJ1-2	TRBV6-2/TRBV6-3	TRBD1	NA	TGTGCCAGCAGTCATCCGGGACAGGGATTTTGGTATGGCTACACCTTC	CASSHPGQGFWYGYTF
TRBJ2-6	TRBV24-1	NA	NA	TGTGCCACCAGTGATGAAGCGCAGAACAGGGTAGGGGCCAACGTCCTGACTTTC	CATSDEAQNRVGANVLTF
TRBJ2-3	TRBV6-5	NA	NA	TGTGCCAGCAGTTCCGCCGGGACTAGCACAGATACGCAGTATTTT	CASSSAGTSTDTQYF
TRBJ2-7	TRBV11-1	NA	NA	TGTGCCAGCAGTCGTGGGGCGCCCCCCGAGCAGTACTTC	CASSRGAPPEQYF
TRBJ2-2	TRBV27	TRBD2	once	TGTGCCAGCAGTTTGGGGCGGGAGGGCCAAGCCGGGGAGCTGTTTTTT	CASSLGREGQAGELFF
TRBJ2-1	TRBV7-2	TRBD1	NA	TGTGCCAGCAGCTTAAGCGGACAGGCGGAGCAGTTCTTC	CASSLSGQAEQFF
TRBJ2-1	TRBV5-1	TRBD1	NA	TGCGCCAGCAGCACCACAGGGGATGAGCAGTTCTTC	CASSTTGDEQFF
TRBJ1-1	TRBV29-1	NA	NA	TGCAGCGGTGCGCGGGGTAGGAACACTGAAGCTTTCTTT	CSGARGRNTEAFF
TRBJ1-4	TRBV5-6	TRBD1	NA	TGTGCCAGCAGCTTGGTCTCCGGGACAGGATATGAAAAACTGTTTTTT	CASSLVSGTGYEKLFF
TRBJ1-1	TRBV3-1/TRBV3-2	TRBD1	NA	TGTGCCAGCAGCCACGTCAGGGGGCGGTCCGAAGCTTTCTTT	CASSHVRGRSEAFF
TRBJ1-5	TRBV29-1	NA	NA	TGCAGCGTTCAATTACAGGGTGGACGGAATCAGCCCCAGCATTTT	CSVQLQGGRNQPQHF
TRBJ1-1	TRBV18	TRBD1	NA	TGTGCCAGCTCACCAACCTCGGGACAGGCGAACACTGAAGCTTTCTTT	CASSPTSGQANTEAFF
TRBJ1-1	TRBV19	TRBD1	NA	TGTGCCAGTAGTAGGGACAGGGGTTCGAACACTGAAGCTTTCTTT	CASSRDRGSNTEAFF